Following are 23 T cell receptor beta chains from one sample sequenced in a study of cytomegalovirus exposure and HLA in healthy donors. The PCR made use of 60 Vbeta and 13 Jbeta primers. Sequencing was performed with immunoSEQ multiplex PCR; in TCRdb, only in-frame clones are kept and a portion is missing. Of some 120,000 clones in the sample, roughly 80% were seen once. Source material: PBMCs. These receptors were taken from a male donor in good health and CMV-seronegative.

The chain combines TRBV29-1 with TRBJ1-2, with D possibly matching TRBD1 (5 bases). The germline V and J ends were trimmed by 3 bases and 8 bases, with 16 bases remaining between them. The CDR3 covers 13 residues. The germline V gene encodes CDR1 SQVTM and CDR2 ANQGSEA. The CDR3 reads CSVDRDRAGGYTF. The CDR3 DNA follows: TGCAGCGTTGATCGGGACCGAGCGGGAGGCTACACCTTC.

The chain employs TRBV5-1 and TRBJ2-2; 10 bases agree with TRBD2. Germline trimming cut 4 bases from V and 4 bases from J; bases unmatched to any gene: 7. The CDR3 loop spans 16 amino acids. In germline, CDR1 is SGHRS, CDR2 YFSETQ. The CDR3 protein is CASSRLAGVGTGELFF. The CDR3 DNA reads TGCGCCAGCAGCCGCCTAGCGGGAGTTGGCACCGGGGAGCTGTTTTTT.

The chain couples TRBV5-4 to TRBJ2-7; 7 bases agree with TRBD2. The CDR3 is 13 residues long. Germline V CDR1 and CDR2: SGHNT, YYREEE (reference sequence). Unmatched junction bases numbered 4, after V lost 7 bases and J lost 0 bases. The CDR3 DNA reads as TGTGCCAGCTCATTAGCGGGCTCCTACGAGCAGTACTTC. Residues: CASSLAGSYEQYF.

The J gene is TRBJ1-1, the V gene TRBV19; TRBD1 agrees at 10 bases. V lost 5 bases, J lost 1 base, and 4 bases stayed unmatched. CDR1 and CDR2 from the germline V gene are LNHDA and SQIVND (reference sequence). The CDR3 has 15 amino acids. CDR3 sequence reads: CASSPRTGGNTEAFF. CDR3 DNA: TGTGCCAGTAGTCCCCGGACAGGGGGGAACACTGAAGCTTTCTTT.

The V and J genes are TRBV27 and TRBJ2-1; a possible D gene is TRBD1 (6 bases). This CDR3 has 16 residues. Trimming took 5 bases from V and 0 from J, leaving 14 bases between them. Germline V gene lookup returns CDR1 MNHEY and CDR2 SMNVEV (reference sequence). The CDR3 DNA reads as TGTGCCAGCAGTAGACCAGGGGCCTCCTCCTACAATGAGCAGTTCTTC. It yields the protein CASSRPGASSYNEQFF.

V and J are TRBV28 and TRBJ1-2; perhaps TRBD1 as D (5 bases). The CDR3 totals 13 residues. Trimming removed 6 bases from V and 2 bases from J, with 10 bases in between. In germline, CDR1 is MDHEN, CDR2 SYDVKM. Here the CDR3 reads CASRETANYGYTF. CDR3 in DNA: TGTGCCAGCAGAGAGACAGCCAACTATGGCTACACCTTC.

This clone came up a few times. As DNA, the CDR3 is TGTGCCAGCAGTGGCCTCGGGACAGGGGGGTCCGGGGAGCTGTTTTTT. Its protein is CASSGLGTGGSGELFF. The chain is built from TRBV25-1 and TRBJ2-2; 11 nucleotides align to TRBD1. CDR3 length: 16 residues. The germline V gene encodes CDR1 MGHDK and CDR2 SYGVNS. With 4 bases clipped from V and 6 bases from J, the junction kept 7 bases outside the gene matches.

Concerning this clone itself: Germline and junction disagree at one end, which may indicate a read error. The J gene is TRBJ1-3, the V gene TRBV11-2, with D maybe TRBD1 (5 bases). Germline V gives CDR1 SGHAT, CDR2 FQNNGV. The length of the CDR3 is 15 residues. CDR3 residues: CASSLSDSSGNTVYF. The CDR3 DNA reads as TGTGCCAGCAGCTTATCTGACAGCTCTGGAAACACCGTATATTTT.

The gene calls are TRBV14 and TRBJ1-1, with TRBD1 matching over 7 bases. There are 15 residues in the CDR3. Unmatched junction bases numbered 4, after V lost 0 bases and J lost 3 bases. Germline-derived CDR1 and CDR2 are SGHDN and FVKESK. DNA of the CDR3: TGTGCCAGCAGCCAAGAACCGGGACAGTACACTGAAGCTTTCTTT. This sequence encodes CASSQEPGQYTEAFF.

The chain has TRBV6-1 and TRBJ2-1; tentative D call: TRBD1 (6 bases). The length of the CDR3 is 14 residues. Trimming removed 0 bases from V and 6 bases from J, with 9 bases in between. The germline V gene encodes CDR1 MNHNS and CDR2 SASEGT. The CDR3 bases are TGTGCCAGCAGTGAAGCCTCGACAGGCAATGAGCAGTTCTTC. Its protein is CASSEASTGNEQFF.

This chain joins TRBV9 and TRBJ1-5; 7 nucleotides align to TRBD1. The CDR3 loop spans 16 amino acids. Germline CDR1 and CDR2: SGDLS and YYNGEE. V shed 0 bases, J shed 2 bases, and the junction held 5 bases outside the gene matches. The CDR3 DNA follows: TGTGCCAGCAGCGTAGAAGGGGGCATCGGCAATCAGCCCCAGCATTTT. It specifies CASSVEGGIGNQPQHF. Filled out from reference TRBV9 and TRBJ1-5, the complete variable domain reads DSGVTQTPKHLITATGQRVTLRCSPRSGDLSVYWYQQSLDQGLQFLIQYYNGEERAKGNILERFSAQQFPDLHSELNLSSLELGDSALYFCASSVEGGIGNQPQHFGDGTRLSIL.

The CDR3 sequence is CAWSPARTSGGGYEQYF. CDR3 sequence (DNA): TGTGCCTGGAGTCCCGCCCGGACTAGCGGGGGGGGGTACGAGCAGTACTTC. The chain links TRBV30 to TRBJ2-7; TRBD2 agrees at 15 bases. Germline CDR1 and CDR2: GTSNPN and SVGIG (reference sequence). The V gene end was trimmed by 2 bases and the J gene end by 4 bases; junction bases not matched to a gene: 9. CDR3 size: 17 residues.

This rearrangement joins TRBV4-3 to TRBJ2-3; 7 nucleotides match TRBD2. V was clipped by 0 bases and J by 1 base; unmatched bases: 4. CDR3 length equals 16 residues. Germline loops: CDR1 LGHNA, CDR2 YSLEER. In DNA form, the CDR3 reads TGCGCCAGCAGCCAAGAAGGCGCGGGGGGCACAGATACGCAGTATTTT. This codes for CASSQEGAGGTDTQYF.

This clone was counted a single time. The chain combines TRBV11-1 with TRBJ1-3; D ambiguous. The CDR3 contains 15 residues. CDR1 is SGHAT and CDR2 is FQDESV in the germline V gene (reference sequence). V gave up 6 bases and J gave up 0 bases, with 12 bases separating them. DNA of the CDR3: TGTGCCAGCAGAGTTCTAGGTTGCTCTGGAAACACCATATATTTT. This translates into CASRVLGCSGNTIYF.

The gene calls are TRBV5-1 and TRBJ1-1; D possibly corresponds to TRBD1 (5 bases). Trimming stripped 0 bases from V and 5 bases from J, with 14 bases between. Germline CDR1 and CDR2: SGHRS and YFSETQ. The CDR3 spans 15 residues. As DNA, the CDR3 is TGCGCCAGCAGCTTGGGGCAGGGCGTAATAACTGAAGCTTTCTTT. Translation: CASSLGQGVITEAFF. The whole variable domain, filled in from reference TRBV5-1 and TRBJ1-1, reads KAGVTQTPRYLIKTRGQQVTLSCSPISGHRSVSWYQQTPGQGLQFLFEYFSETQRNKGNFPGRFSGRQFSNSRSEMNVSTLELGDSALYLCASSLGQGVITEAFFGQGTRLTVV.

This clone showed up just a few times. In the same sample, other DNA sequences code for this CDR3. The V gene is TRBV19, the J gene TRBJ2-1; a weak D match, TRBD2 (6 bases). The V and J ends lost 2 bases and 7 bases respectively, with 6 bases between them. Germline CDR1 and CDR2: LNHDA and SQIVND (reference sequence). This CDR3 is built from 12 residues. The CDR3 region is CASSIRGNEQFF. The CDR3 DNA sequence: TGTGCCAGTAGTATACGGGGGAATGAGCAGTTCTTC.

V gene TRBV28 combines with J gene TRBJ1-2; possible D gene TRBD1, 5 bases. The CDR3 consists of 15 residues. Between the trimmed V and J ends, which lost 3 bases and 0 bases, there was a span of 11 bases. Per germline, CDR1 MDHEN and CDR2 SYDVKM. The CDR3 DNA is TGTGCCAGCAGTTTGCAGGGCGCTTCTAACTATGGCTACACCTTC. As protein: CASSLQGASNYGYTF.

This clone was counted between two and nine times. The chain uses TRBV18 and TRBJ1-6; D is undetermined. V was pared by 3 bases and J by 0 bases, with 9 bases between. Germline-derived CDR1 and CDR2 are KGHSH and LQKENI. CDR3 size: 16 residues. CDR3 in DNA: TGTGCCAGCTCACCGCCCGGGAGCTCCTATAATTCACCCCTCCACTTT. Its translation: CASSPPGSSYNSPLHF.

This clone was observed once. The chain links TRBV4-3 to TRBJ2-1; no clear D. Trimming took 0 bases from V and 4 from J, leaving 7 bases between them. Germline assignment: CDR1 LGHNA and CDR2 YSLEER. The CDR3 spans 14 residues. CDR3 residues: CASSQEIFYNEQFF. CDR3 sequence (DNA): TGCGCCAGCAGCCAAGAAATCTTTTACAATGAGCAGTTCTTC.

The chain carries TRBV18 and TRBJ2-7; maybe TRBD2 (6 bases). Per the germline V gene, CDR1 is KGHSH and CDR2 is LQKENI. Trimming removed 3 bases from V and 0 bases from J, with 12 bases in between. The CDR3 sequence is 15 residues long. The chain's CDR3 is CASSPRRDFSYEQYF. CDR3 DNA sequence: TGTGCCAGCTCACCCCGACGGGACTTCTCCTACGAGCAGTACTTC.

This rearrangement joins TRBV10-2 to TRBJ2-3; 12 bases line up with TRBD2. Germline V CDR1 and CDR2: WSHSY, SAAADI. CDR3 size: 15 residues. The V and J ends lost 7 bases and 2 bases, in that order; junction bases with no gene match: 4. CDR3 DNA sequence: TGCGCCAGCACGGGACTAGCGGGTGTCACAGATACGCAGTATTTT. Amino acid sequence: CASTGLAGVTDTQYF.

This chain joins TRBV30 and TRBJ1-6; 8 bases line up with TRBD1. Germline V gene sequence: CDR1 GTSNPN, CDR2 SVGIG (reference sequence). V lost 5 bases to trimming and J lost 8 bases; unmatched junction nucleotides: 5. The CDR3 runs 13 residues. CDR3 coding DNA: TGTGCCTGGGGACAGGGAGAATATTCACCCCTCCACTTT. Translating gives CAWGQGEYSPLHF.

The J gene is TRBJ1-2, the V gene TRBV13, with D possibly TRBD1 on 5 matching bases. Germline CDR1 reads PRHDT; CDR2 reads FYEKMQ (reference sequence). V was clipped by 5 bases and J by 4 bases, with 14 bases between them. This CDR3 is built from 14 residues. The CDR3 DNA follows: TGTGCCAGCAGCCCAGCAGGGAATACCTATGGCTACACCTTC. It is translated as CASSPAGNTYGYTF.